The following is a T cell receptor beta chain sequence with its context. The antigen remains unidentified. The table came from immunoSEQ multiplex PCR; TCRdb's copy has only in-frame clones and leaves some out. Counted here are about 53,000 clones, roughly 83% occurring once; the ten biggest clones make up about 13%. The sample belongs to a study of OX40 agonist ivuxolimab in advanced cancers. Study-level findings and limits: Both blood CD4+ and CD8+ T cells showed clonal growth by week 6 at 0.1 to 3.0 mg/kg.

CDR3 length: 13 residues. V was clipped by 5 bases and J by 10 bases, with 12 bases between them. The germline gives CDR1 MNHEY, CDR2 SVGAGI. The clonotype was recovered from an adult with an advanced solid tumor such as melanoma, head and neck, liver or kidney cancer. The chain uses TRBV6-5 and TRBJ1-6; D ambiguous. Sample: CD4+ or CD8+ T cells sorted from blood, taken in a trial of the OX40 agonist ivuxolimab. The CDR3 protein is CASSGNPESPLHF. The CDR3 DNA is TGTGCCAGCAGTGGCAACCCCGAATCACCCCTCCACTTT.